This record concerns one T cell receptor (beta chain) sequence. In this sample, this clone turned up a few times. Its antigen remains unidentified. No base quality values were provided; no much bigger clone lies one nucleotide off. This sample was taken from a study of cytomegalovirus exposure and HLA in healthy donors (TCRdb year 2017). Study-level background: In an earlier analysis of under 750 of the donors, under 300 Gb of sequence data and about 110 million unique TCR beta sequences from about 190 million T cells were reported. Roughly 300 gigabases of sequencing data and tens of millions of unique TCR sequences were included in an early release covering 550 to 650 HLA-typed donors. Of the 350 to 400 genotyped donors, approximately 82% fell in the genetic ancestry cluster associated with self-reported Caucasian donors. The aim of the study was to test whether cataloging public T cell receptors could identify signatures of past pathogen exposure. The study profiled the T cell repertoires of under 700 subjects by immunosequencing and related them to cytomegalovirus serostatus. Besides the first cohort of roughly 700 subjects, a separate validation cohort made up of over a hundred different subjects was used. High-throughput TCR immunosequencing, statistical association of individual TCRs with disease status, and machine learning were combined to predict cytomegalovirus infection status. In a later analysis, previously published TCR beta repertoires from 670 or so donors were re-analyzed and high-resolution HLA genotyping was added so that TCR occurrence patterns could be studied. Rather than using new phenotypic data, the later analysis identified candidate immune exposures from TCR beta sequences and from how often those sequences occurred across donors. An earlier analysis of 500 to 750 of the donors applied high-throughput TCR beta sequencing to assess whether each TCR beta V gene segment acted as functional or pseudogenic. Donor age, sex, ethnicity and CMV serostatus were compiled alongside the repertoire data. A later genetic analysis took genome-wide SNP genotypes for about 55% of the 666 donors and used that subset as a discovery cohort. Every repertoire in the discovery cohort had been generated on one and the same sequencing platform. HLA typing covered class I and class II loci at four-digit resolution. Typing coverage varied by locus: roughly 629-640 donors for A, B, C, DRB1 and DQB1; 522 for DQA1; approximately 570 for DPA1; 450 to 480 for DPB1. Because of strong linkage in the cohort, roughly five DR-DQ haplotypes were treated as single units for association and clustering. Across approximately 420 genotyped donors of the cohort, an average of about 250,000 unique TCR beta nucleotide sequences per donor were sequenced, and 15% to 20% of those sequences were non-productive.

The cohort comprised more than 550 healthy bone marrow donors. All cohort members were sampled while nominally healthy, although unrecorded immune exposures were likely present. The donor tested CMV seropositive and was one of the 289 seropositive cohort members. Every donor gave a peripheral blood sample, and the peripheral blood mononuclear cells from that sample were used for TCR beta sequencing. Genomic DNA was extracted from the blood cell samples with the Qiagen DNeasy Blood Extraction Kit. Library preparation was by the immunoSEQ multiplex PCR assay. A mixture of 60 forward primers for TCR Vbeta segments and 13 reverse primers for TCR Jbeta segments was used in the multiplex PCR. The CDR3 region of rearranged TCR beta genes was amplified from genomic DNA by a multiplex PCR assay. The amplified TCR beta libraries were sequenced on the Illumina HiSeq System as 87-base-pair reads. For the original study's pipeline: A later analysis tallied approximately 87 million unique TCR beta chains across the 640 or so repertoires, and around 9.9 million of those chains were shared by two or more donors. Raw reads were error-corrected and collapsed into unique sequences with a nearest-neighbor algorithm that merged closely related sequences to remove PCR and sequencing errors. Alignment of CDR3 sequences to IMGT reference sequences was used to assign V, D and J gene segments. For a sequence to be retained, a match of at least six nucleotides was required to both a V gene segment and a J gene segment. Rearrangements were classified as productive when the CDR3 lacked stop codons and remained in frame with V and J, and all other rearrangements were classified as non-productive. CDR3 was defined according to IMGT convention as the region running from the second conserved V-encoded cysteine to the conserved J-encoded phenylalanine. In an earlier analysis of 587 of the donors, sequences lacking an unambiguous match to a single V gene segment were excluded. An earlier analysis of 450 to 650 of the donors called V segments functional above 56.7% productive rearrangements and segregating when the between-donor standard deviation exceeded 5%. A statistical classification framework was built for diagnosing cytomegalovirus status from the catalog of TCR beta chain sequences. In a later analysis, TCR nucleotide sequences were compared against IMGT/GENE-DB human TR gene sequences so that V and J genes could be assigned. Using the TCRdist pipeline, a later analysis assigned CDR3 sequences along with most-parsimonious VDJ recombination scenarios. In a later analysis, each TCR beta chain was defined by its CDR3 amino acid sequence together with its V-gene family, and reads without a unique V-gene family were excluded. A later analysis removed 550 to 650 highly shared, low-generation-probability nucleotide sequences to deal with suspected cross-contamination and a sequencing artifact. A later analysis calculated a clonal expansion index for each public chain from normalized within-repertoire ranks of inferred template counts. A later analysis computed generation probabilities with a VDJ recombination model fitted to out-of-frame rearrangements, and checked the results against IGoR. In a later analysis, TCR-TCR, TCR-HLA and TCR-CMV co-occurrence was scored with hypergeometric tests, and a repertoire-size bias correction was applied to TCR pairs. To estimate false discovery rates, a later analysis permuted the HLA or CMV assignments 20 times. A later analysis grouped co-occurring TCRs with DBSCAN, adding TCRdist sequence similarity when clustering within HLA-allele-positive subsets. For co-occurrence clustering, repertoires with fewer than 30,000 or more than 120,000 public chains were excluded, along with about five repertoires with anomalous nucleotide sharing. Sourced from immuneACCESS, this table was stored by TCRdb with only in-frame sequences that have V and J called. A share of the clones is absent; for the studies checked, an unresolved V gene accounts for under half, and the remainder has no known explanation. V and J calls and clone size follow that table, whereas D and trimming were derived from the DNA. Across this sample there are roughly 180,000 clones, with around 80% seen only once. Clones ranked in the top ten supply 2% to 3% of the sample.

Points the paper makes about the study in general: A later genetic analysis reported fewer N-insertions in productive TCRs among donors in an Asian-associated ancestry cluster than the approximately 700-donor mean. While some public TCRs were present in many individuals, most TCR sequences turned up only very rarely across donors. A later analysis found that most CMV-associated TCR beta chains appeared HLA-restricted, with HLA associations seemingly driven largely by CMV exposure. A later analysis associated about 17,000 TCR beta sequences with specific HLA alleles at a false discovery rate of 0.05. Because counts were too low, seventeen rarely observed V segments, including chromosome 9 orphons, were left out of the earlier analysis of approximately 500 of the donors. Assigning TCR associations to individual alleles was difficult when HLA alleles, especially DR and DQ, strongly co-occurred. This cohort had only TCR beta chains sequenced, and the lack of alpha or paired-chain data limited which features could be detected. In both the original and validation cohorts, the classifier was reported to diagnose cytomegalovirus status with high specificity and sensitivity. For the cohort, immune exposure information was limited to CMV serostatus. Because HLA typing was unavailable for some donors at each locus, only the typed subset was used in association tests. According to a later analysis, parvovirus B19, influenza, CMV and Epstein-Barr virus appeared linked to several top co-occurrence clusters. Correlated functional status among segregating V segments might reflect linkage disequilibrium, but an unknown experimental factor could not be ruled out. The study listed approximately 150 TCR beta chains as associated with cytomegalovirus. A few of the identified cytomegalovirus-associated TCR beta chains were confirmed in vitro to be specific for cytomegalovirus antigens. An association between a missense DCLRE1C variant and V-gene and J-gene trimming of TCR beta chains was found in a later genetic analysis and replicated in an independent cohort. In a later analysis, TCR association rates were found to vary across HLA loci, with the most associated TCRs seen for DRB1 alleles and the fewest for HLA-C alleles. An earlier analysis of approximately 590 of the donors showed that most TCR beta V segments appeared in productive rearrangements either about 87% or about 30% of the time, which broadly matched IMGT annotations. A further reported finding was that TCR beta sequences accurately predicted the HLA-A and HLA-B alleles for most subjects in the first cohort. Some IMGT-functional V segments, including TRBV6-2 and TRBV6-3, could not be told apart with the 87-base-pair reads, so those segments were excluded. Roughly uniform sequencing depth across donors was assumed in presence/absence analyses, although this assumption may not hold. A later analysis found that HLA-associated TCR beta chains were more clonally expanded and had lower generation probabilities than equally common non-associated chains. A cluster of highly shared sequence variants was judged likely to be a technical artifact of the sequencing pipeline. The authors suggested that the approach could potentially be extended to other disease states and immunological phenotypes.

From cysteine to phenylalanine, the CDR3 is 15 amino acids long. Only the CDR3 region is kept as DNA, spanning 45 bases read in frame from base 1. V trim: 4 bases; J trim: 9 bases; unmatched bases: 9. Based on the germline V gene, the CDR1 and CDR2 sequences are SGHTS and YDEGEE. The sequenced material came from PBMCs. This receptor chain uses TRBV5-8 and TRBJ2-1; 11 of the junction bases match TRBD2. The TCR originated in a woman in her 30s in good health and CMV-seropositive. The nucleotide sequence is TGTGCCAGCAGCCATTATAGCGGGGGGGGCACTGAGCAGTTCTTC. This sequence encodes CASSHYSGGGTEQFF.